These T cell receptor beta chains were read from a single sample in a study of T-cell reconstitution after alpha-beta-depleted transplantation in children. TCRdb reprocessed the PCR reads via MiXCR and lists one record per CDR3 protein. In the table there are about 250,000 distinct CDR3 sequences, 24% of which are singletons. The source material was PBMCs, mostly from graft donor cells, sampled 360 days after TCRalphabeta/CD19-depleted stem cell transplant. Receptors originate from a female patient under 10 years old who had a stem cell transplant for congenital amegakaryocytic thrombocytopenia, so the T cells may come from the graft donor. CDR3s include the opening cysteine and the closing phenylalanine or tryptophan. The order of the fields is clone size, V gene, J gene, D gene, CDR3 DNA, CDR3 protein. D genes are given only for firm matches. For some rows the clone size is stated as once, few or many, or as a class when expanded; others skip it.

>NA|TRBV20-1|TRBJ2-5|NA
TGCAGTGCTCGTACCGGGCCCAAAGAGACCCAGTACTTC
CSARTGPKETQYF
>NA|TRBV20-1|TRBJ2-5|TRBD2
TGCAGTGCTGGAACCCGGGACCTCGGGGGGGAGACCCAGTACTTC
CSAGTRDLGGETQYF
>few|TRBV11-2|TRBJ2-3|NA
TGTGCCAGCAGCTTAAACTATATTGATACGCAGTATTTT
CASSLNYIDTQYF
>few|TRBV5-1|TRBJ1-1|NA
TGCGCCAGCAGGGTGCAGGGGCGCAGGGACACTGAAGCTTTCTTT
CASRVQGRRDTEAFF
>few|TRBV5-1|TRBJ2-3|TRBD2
TGCGCCAGCATTCCACTAGCGGGAGCAGATACGCAGTATTTT
CASIPLAGADTQYF
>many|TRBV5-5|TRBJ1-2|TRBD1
TGTGCCAGCAGCACCGGACAGGGGGCGCTTACTAACTATGGCTACACCTTC
CASSTGQGALTNYGYTF
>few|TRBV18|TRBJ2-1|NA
TGTGCCAGCTCACTGGCGGGTGGGACTGGCTACAATGAGCAGTTCTTC
CASSLAGGTGYNEQFF
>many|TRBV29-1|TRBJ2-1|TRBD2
TGCAGCGCCACTAGCGGGAGTACCTACAATGAGCAGTTCTTC
CSATSGSTYNEQFF
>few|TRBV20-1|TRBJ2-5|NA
TGCAGTGCTAGGTTGGATAAGGAGACCCAGTACTTC
CSARLDKETQYF
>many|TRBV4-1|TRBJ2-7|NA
TGCGCCAGCAGCCAAGAAGGAGCGGTCTACGAGCAGTACTTC
CASSQEGAVYEQYF
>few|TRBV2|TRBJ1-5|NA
TGTGCCAGCAGTTCGGGGGCGGGACAAATTCAGCCCCAGCATTTT
CASSSGAGQIQPQHF
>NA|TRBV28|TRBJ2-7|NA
TGTGCCAGCAGTTTGCGGGGTGCCTACGAGCAGTACTTC
CASSLRGAYEQYF
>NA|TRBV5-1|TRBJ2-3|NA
TGCGCCAGCAGCTTGGTGGGGGCAGATAACACAGATACGCAGTATTTT
CASSLVGADNTDTQYF
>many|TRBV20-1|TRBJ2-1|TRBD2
TGCAGTGCTAGAGGTAGCGGGAGTTCCTACAATGAGCAGTTCTTC
CSARGSGSSYNEQFF
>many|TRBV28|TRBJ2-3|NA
TGTGCCAGCAGAGTCACAGATACGCAGTATTTT
CASRVTDTQYF
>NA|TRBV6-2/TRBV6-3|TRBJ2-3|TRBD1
TGTGCCAGCACCCTACAGGGGGCGGACACAGATACGCAGTATTTT
CASTLQGADTDTQYF
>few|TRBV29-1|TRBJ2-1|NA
TGCAGCGTTGATGTGACGGCGGGCAATGAGCAGTTCTTC
CSVDVTAGNEQFF
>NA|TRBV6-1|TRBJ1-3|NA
TGTGCCAGCAAATCAACGTTGGTCTCTGGAAACACCATATATTTT
CASKSTLVSGNTIYF
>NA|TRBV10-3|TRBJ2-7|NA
TGTGCCATCAGTATCGCCCGGACGGGTGAGCAGTACTTC
CAISIARTGEQYF
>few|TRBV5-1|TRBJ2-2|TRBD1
TGCGCCAGCAGGCCCGGGACAGGAAACACCGGGGAGCTGTTTTTT
CASRPGTGNTGELFF
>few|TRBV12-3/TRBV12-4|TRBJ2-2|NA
TGTGCCAGCAAACCGATGAACACCGGGGAGCTGTTTTTT
CASKPMNTGELFF
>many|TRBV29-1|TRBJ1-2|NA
TGCAGCGTTGAAGATCGTACCGCGGACTATGGCTACACCTTC
CSVEDRTADYGYTF
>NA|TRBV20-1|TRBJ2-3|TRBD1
TGCAGTGCTAGGGCCAGGGGGACACCCACTAGCACAGATACGCAGTATTTT
CSARARGTPTSTDTQYF
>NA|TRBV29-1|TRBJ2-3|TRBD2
TGCAGCGTAACCCCCACGCACTCGACTAGCTCCACAGATACGCAGTATTTT
CSVTPTHSTSSTDTQYF
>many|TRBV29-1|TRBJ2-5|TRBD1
TGCAGCGTTGAAAGGCAGGGGGTTTCGACCCAGTACTTC
CSVERQGVSTQYF
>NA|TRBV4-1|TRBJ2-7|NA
TGCGCCAGCAGCCAAGACTCAAGCGGAACCACCTACGAGCAGTACTTC
CASSQDSSGTTYEQYF
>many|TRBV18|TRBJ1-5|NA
TGTGCCAGCTCACCATCGGGCAATCAGCCCCAGCATTTT
CASSPSGNQPQHF
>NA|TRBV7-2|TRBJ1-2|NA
TGTGCCAGCAGCTTAGTCCAGGGGAAAACCTATGGCTACACCTTC
CASSLVQGKTYGYTF
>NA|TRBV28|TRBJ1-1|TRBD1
TGTGCCAGCAGTACCGACAGGGGTGCATGGTGGGCTGAAGCTTTCTTT
CASSTDRGAWWAEAFF
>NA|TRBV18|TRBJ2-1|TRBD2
TGTGCCAGCTCACCGGTTTCTTTAAGAGCGGGAGGTGAGCAGTTCTTC
CASSPVSLRAGGEQFF
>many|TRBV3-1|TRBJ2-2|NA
TGTGCCAGCAGCCAAGGCTCCGGGGAGCTGTTTTTT
CASSQGSGELFF
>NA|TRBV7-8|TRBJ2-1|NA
TGTGCCAGCAGCCCCCGGAGGGACCGAATTTACAATGAGCAGTTCTTC
CASSPRRDRIYNEQFF
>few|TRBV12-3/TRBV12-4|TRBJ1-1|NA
TGTGCCAGCCATACAGGGAGCGGGACTGAAGCTTTCTTT
CASHTGSGTEAFF
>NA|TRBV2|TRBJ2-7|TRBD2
TGTGCCAGCGACGGGACTAGGGACTACGAGCAGTACTTC
CASDGTRDYEQYF
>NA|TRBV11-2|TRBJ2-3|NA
TGTGCCAGCAGCTTAGACCCCGGGGCCAGGTGGAGCACAGATACGCAGTATTTT
CASSLDPGARWSTDTQYF
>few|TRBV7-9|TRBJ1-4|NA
TGTGCCAGCAGCTTCGGCTCCTCTTCGGGTGAAAAACTGTTTTTT
CASSFGSSSGEKLFF
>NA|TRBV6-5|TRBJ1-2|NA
TGTGCCAGCAGTTACCCAAAATACAGGAAGGACTACACCTTC
CASSYPKYRKDYTF
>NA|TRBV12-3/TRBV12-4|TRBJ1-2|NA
TGTGCCAGCAGTTTGGCCCGGATCGATTATGGCTACACCTTC
CASSLARIDYGYTF
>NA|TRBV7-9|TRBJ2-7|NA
TGTGCCAGCAGACAGGACAGCTCCTACGAGCAGTACTTC
CASRQDSSYEQYF
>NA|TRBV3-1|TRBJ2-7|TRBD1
TGTGCCAGCAGCCTGGACAGGTTCTACGAGCAGTACTTC
CASSLDRFYEQYF
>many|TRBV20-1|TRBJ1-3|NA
TGCAGTGCTAGTGATGGCGGTGCTATTGGAAACACCATATATTTT
CSASDGGAIGNTIYF